This TCR beta chain was documented in a study of cytomegalovirus exposure and HLA in healthy donors. The study's findings and limits: Researchers reported from a later analysis that most CMV-associated TCR beta chains appeared HLA-restricted.

As for this clone: Its specificity is not known.

Germline V gene sequence: CDR1 SGHRS, CDR2 YFSETQ. The CDR3 is 14 amino acids. V shed 2 bases and J shed 6 bases, with 14 bases lying between them. In the PCR, 60 Vbeta and 13 Jbeta primers were used. Original handling: It was a later analysis that counted some 80 million unique TCR beta chains, of which about 10 million were shared. The table came from immunoSEQ multiplex PCR; TCRdb's copy has only in-frame clones and leaves some out. V, J and clone size are taken as reported in that table, and D and trimming were inferred from the DNA itself. The sample contains about 100,000 clones, approximately 89% of which appear only once.

The genes are TRBV5-1 and TRBJ1-2; tentative D call: TRBD1 (5 bases). Material for sequencing was PBMCs. The sequence was obtained from a man aged 25-40 years in good health and CMV-seronegative. CDR3 in DNA: TGCGCCAGCAGCTTCATGACAGAATCGAATGGCTACACCTTC. Protein sequence: CASSFMTESNGYTF.